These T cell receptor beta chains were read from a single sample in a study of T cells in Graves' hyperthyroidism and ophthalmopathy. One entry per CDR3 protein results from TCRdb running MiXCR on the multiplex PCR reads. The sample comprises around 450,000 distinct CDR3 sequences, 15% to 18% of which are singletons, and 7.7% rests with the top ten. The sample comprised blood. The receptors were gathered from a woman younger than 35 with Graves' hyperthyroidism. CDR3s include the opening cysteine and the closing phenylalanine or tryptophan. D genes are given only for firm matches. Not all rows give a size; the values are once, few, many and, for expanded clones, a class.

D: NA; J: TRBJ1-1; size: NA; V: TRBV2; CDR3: CASGLQGSTEAFF; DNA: TGTGCCAGCGGACTACAGGGAAGCACTGAAGCTTTCTTT
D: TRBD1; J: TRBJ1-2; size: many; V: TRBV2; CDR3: CASSPGQGYGVTF; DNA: TGTGCCAGCAGCCCTGGACAGGGGTATGGTGTTACCTTC
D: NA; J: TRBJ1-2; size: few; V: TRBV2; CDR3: CASSEAQAFYGYTF; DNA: TGTGCCAGCAGTGAAGCCCAGGCCTTCTATGGCTACACCTTC
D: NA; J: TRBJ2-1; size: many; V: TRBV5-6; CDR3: CASSFIGEQFF; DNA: TGTGCCAGCAGCTTTATCGGTGAGCAGTTCTTC
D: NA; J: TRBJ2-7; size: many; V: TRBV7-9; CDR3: CASSLNSRSYEQYF; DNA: TGTGCCAGCAGCTTAAACTCCCGCTCCTACGAGCAGTACTTC
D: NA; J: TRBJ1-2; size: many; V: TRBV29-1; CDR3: CSIRGVYGYTF; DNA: TGCAGCATAAGGGGGGTATATGGCTACACCTTC
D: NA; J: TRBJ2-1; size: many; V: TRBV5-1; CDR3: CASSRTSHYNEQFF; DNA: TGCGCCAGCAGCCGAACCAGCCACTACAATGAGCAGTTCTTC
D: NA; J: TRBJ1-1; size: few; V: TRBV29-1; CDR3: CSVHTRGGLNTEAFF; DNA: TGCAGCGTTCACACTAGGGGAGGGTTGAACACTGAAGCTTTCTTT
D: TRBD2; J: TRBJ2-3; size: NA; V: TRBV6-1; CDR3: CASSEGGGSDTQYF; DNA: TGTGCCAGCAGTGAGGGGGGAGGGTCAGATACGCAGTATTTT
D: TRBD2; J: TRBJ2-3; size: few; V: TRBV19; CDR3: CASSPSGGGGDTQYF; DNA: TGTGCCAGTAGTCCTAGCGGGGGGGGGGGAGATACGCAGTATTTT
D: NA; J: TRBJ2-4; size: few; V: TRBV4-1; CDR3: CASSLFTEPGVKNIQYF; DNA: TGCGCCAGCAGCCTGTTCACGGAGCCGGGGGTCAAAAACATTCAGTACTTC
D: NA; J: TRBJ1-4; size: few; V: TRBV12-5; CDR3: CASGLSMTVSNEKLFF; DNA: TGTGCTAGTGGTTTGAGCATGACGGTGTCTAATGAAAAACTGTTTTTT
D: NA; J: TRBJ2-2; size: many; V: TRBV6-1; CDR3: CASSEFTVTGELFF; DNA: TGTGCCAGCAGTGAATTTACAGTCACCGGGGAGCTGTTTTTT
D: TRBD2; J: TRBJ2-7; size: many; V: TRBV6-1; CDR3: CASSYTPRGGYEQYF; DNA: TGTGCCAGCAGTTATACCCCCCGGGGGGGATACGAGCAGTACTTC
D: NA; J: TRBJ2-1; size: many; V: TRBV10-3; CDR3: CAISDPPYPSQFF; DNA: TGTGCCATCAGTGATCCCCCCTATCCCTCTCAGTTCTTC
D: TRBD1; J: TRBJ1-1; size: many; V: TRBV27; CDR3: CASSPGQGDLDSEAFF; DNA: TGTGCCAGCAGTCCGGGACAGGGGGACCTCGACTCTGAAGCTTTCTTT
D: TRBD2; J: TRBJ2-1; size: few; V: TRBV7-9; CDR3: CAGSPRAGGPGNEQFF; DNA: TGTGCCGGCAGCCCTAGGGCGGGAGGGCCGGGCAATGAGCAGTTCTTC
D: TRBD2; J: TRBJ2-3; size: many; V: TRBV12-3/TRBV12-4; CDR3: CASSGLAGARPDTQYF; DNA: TGTGCCAGCTCGGGACTAGCGGGAGCTCGCCCAGATACGCAGTATTTT
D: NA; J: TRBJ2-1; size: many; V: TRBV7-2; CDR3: CASSLAPGHPSYNEQFF; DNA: TGTGCCAGCAGCTTGGCACCGGGTCACCCCTCCTACAATGAGCAGTTCTTC
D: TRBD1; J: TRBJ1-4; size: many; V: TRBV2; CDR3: CASEGQWPTNEKLFF; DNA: TGTGCCAGCGAGGGACAGTGGCCAACTAATGAAAAACTGTTTTTT
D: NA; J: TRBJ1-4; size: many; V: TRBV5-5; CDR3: CASSLYRVPMWTNEKLFF; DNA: TGTGCCAGCAGCTTATACAGGGTACCCATGTGGACTAATGAAAAACTGTTTTTT
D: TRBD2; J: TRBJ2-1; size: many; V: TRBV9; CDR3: CASSVAPSGRAWRNEQFF; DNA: TGTGCCAGCAGCGTAGCCCCTAGCGGGAGGGCCTGGAGAAATGAGCAGTTCTTC